This T cell receptor beta chain was identified during a study of T cell repertoires in cytomegalovirus infection. About the research overall: Matching HLA type, along with CMV infection, was indicated by public TCR beta signatures.

This clonotype was observed many times. Its target is not known. TCRdb reprocessed the reads via MiXCR and lists one record per CDR3 protein. This table has 200,000 to 300,000 distinct CDR3 sequences, roughly 10% appearing once. General observations from the study: The ex vivo response showed dominance by HLA-C-restricted CMV-specific TCR beta clonotypes.

Trimming took 5 bases from V and 8 from J; bases not matched to a gene: 12. The length of the CDR3 is 15 residues. Looked up from germline, CDR1 is SGHTA and CDR2 is FQGNSA. V usage is TRBV7-2 and J usage is TRBJ2-3; 8 nucleotides align to TRBD2. The TCR originated in a human donor in good health (CMV status not recorded). Some clones in this sample may be carry-over from other donors' samples. Source material: PBMCs. The CDR3 region is CASSPRAGVVVTQYF. In DNA form, the CDR3 reads TGTGCCAGCAGCCCACGAGCGGGAGTGGTTGTTACGCAGTATTTT.